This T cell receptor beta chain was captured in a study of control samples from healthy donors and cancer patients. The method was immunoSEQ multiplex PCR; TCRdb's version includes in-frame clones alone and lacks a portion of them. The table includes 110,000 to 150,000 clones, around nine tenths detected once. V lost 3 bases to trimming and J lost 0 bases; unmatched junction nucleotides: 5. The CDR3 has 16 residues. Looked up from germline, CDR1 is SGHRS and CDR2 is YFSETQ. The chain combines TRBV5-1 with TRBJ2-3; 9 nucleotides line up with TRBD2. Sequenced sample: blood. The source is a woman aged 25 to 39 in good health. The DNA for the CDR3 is TGCGCCAGCAGCTCTGGGACTAGCTTAAGCACAGATACGCAGTATTTT. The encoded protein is CASSSGTSLSTDTQYF.